Listed here are 10 T cell receptor beta chains from one sample, sequenced in a study of cytomegalovirus exposure and HLA in healthy donors. The table came from immunoSEQ multiplex PCR; TCRdb's copy has only in-frame clones and leaves some out. The table shows 250,000 to 350,000 clones, with approximately 86% occurring only once. Specimen: PBMCs. The receptors come from a woman under 40 in good health and CMV-seropositive.

This clone was counted once. This sequence joins TRBV30 and TRBJ1-1, with D possibly TRBD1 on 5 matching bases. Trimming left V 2 bases short and J 10 bases short, with 11 bases between. CDR3 size: 11 residues. Germline V CDR1 and CDR2: GTSNPN, SVGIG (reference sequence). This CDR3 reads CAWSSGLGAFF. DNA for the CDR3: TGTGCCTGGAGTTCAGGGTTAGGAGCTTTCTTT.

Written as DNA, the CDR3 is TGTGCCAGTAGTATTGCGAGTAGGAACACCGGGGAGCTGTTTTTT. This translates into CASSIASRNTGELFF. The chain is built from TRBV19 and TRBJ2-2; D gene uncertain. The germline V gene has CDR1 LNHDA and CDR2 SQIVND (reference sequence). The CDR3 length is 15 residues. V dropped 3 bases and J dropped 1 base, with 9 bases sitting between them.

The sample holds a few counts of this clone. CDR3 in amino acids: CASSHTSYEQYF. CDR3 in DNA: TGTGCCAGCAGCCACACCTCCTACGAGCAGTACTTC. The V gene is TRBV6-6, the J gene TRBJ2-7, with D unresolved. CDR3 size: 12 residues. The V gene's germline CDR1 is MNHNY and CDR2 SVGAGI (reference sequence). Trimming left V 6 bases short and J 0 bases short, with 6 bases between.

The chain links TRBV28 to TRBJ2-2, with TRBD1 matching over 10 bases. Unmatched junction bases numbered 9, after V lost 2 bases and J lost 6 bases. The germline gives CDR1 MDHEN, CDR2 SYDVKM. This CDR3 spans 17 amino acids. The CDR3 sequence: CASSLPKGQGRAGELFF. For the CDR3, the DNA is TGTGCCAGCAGTTTACCTAAGGGACAGGGGAGGGCCGGGGAGCTGTTTTTT.

The J gene is TRBJ2-7, the V gene TRBV29-1; possibly TRBD1 for D (5 bases). The CDR3 is made up of 12 amino acids. Trimming stripped 6 bases from V and 1 base from J, with 10 bases between. CDR1 and CDR2 (germline): SQVTM, ANQGSEA. The CDR3: CSVLQESYEQYF. Here the CDR3 DNA reads TGCAGCGTCTTACAGGAGTCCTACGAGCAGTACTTC.

The genes are TRBV4-3 and TRBJ2-4, with unresolved D. The V and J ends lost 0 bases and 0 bases respectively, with 9 bases between them. CDR3 length equals 16 residues. CDR1 LGHNA and CDR2 YSLEER come from the germline V gene. CDR3 protein: CASSQDASLAKNIQYF. In DNA, the CDR3 is TGCGCCAGCAGCCAAGACGCGAGCCTAGCCAAAAACATTCAGTACTTC.

This rearrangement joins TRBV30 to TRBJ1-1; possible D gene TRBD1, 5 bases. Trimming left V 3 bases short and J 4 bases short, with 18 bases between. Looked up from germline, CDR1 is GTSNPN and CDR2 is SVGIG (reference sequence). CDR3 length equals 15 residues. The CDR3 reads CAWRADFKRGTEAFF. The CDR3 region has the DNA TGTGCCTGGAGGGCGGACTTCAAAAGGGGCACTGAAGCTTTCTTT.

The chain is built from TRBV9 and TRBJ2-3; D gene ambiguous. The V end was cut by 4 bases, the J end by 2 bases, with 11 bases between. The germline gives CDR1 SGDLS, CDR2 YYNGEE. The CDR3 length is 14 residues. The CDR3 loop reads CASSPIPYTDTQYF. The CDR3 region has the DNA TGTGCCAGCAGCCCCATCCCGTACACAGATACGCAGTATTTT.

V and J are TRBV30 and TRBJ2-3; no definite D call. Trimming removed 2 bases from V and 0 bases from J, with 6 bases in between. This CDR3 contains 13 residues. CDR1 is GTSNPN, CDR2 SVGIG, per germline (reference sequence). The CDR3 DNA reads as TGTGCCTGGAGTCGTGGGAGCACAGATACGCAGTATTTT. As protein: CAWSRGSTDTQYF. Together with reference TRBV30 and TRBJ2-3, the CDR3 gives the full variable domain: SQTIHQWPATLVQPVGSPLSLECTVEGTSNPNLYWYRQAAGRGLQLLFYSVGIGQISSEVPQNLSASRPQDRQFILSSKKLLLSDSGFYLCAWSRGSTDTQYFGPGTRLTVL.

V usage is TRBV6-1 and J usage is TRBJ2-5, with D possibly matching TRBD2 (5 bases). Germline loops: CDR1 MNHNS, CDR2 SASEGT. CDR3 length: 13 amino acids. Trimming cost V 11 bases and J 5 bases, with 18 bases left between them. The DNA for the CDR3 is TGTGCCTGCGCGGGCCCCCCGGTGGAGACCCAGTACTTC. As protein: CACAGPPVETQYF.